The 21 T cell receptor beta chains reported below all come from one sample, sequenced in a study of CD8 T cells in Susac syndrome. Reverse transcription of roughly 0.5 to 1 ug RNA was carried out with random hexamers. Each CDR3 protein is one row after TCRdb ran MiXCR on the immunoSEQ multiplex PCR reads. The repertoire holds about 73,000 distinct CDR3 sequences, with about 94% as singletons. Sequenced: CD8+ T cells from PBMCs. These receptors came from a human donor with multiple sclerosis.

This clonotype was picked up one time. The V call is TRBV10-3, the J call TRBJ2-7; D tentatively fits TRBD1 or TRBD2 (5 bases each). Germline values: CDR1 ENHRY, CDR2 SYGVKD. This CDR3 has 16 residues. The ends were cut back, 4 bases at V and 2 bases at J, with 18 bases in the middle. The CDR3 region is CAISGGDDSPAYEQYF. The CDR3 DNA reads TGTGCCATCAGTGGAGGGGACGATAGTCCCGCCTACGAGCAGTACTTC.

This chain links TRBV28 with TRBJ2-7; no definite D call. The CDR3 is 15 residues long. Germline lookup yields CDR1 MDHEN and CDR2 SYDVKM. Trimming shortened V by 2 bases and J by 0 bases, and 11 bases separated the two germline ends. DNA for the CDR3: TGTGCCAGCAGTTTAGTTCGGCTAAGCTCCTACGAGCAGTACTTC. Amino acid sequence: CASSLVRLSSYEQYF.

The chain recombines TRBV20-1 with TRBJ1-1; the D gene is possibly TRBD1 (5 bases). The germline gives CDR1 DFQATT, CDR2 SNEGSKA (reference sequence). V dropped 5 bases and J dropped 10 bases, with 14 bases sitting between them. There are 11 residues in the CDR3. CDR3 sequence: CSACEGRGAFF. Written as DNA, the CDR3 is TGCAGTGCTTGTGAGGGGCGAGGAGCTTTCTTT.

The V call is TRBV4-2, the J call TRBJ2-7, with D uncertain. This CDR3 contains 16 residues. V lost 0 bases and J lost 8, with 20 bases in between. Germline V gene sequence: CDR1 LGHNA, CDR2 YNFKEQ. CDR3 DNA: TGTGCCAGCAGCCAAGAGGCGGTCATCTCCTACGAGCAGCAGTACTTC. This sequence encodes CASSQEAVISYEQQYF.

The gene calls are TRBV13 and TRBJ2-3, with 14 bases lining up with TRBD2. In germline, CDR1 is PRHDT, CDR2 FYEKMQ (reference sequence). J was trimmed by 1 base and V by 9 bases; bases with no gene match: 6. The CDR3 has 16 residues. CDR3 sequence reads: CASPGLAGGRTDTQYF. In DNA form, the CDR3 reads TGTGCCAGTCCCGGACTAGCGGGGGGCCGCACAGATACGCAGTATTTT. Full variable domain (rest looked up from reference TRBV13 and TRBJ2-3): AAGVIQSPRHLIKEKRETATLKCYPIPRHDTVYWYQQGPGQDPQFLISFYEKMQSDKGSIPDRFSAQQFSDYHSELNMSSLELGDSALYFCASPGLAGGRTDTQYFGPGTRLTVL.

The rearrangement links TRBV19 to TRBJ2-1, with TRBD2 identical over 10 bases. Germline values: CDR1 LNHDA, CDR2 SQIVND (reference sequence). This CDR3 spans 15 amino acids. Trimming removed 5 bases from V and 6 bases from J; junction bases left unmatched: 7. This chain's CDR3 is CASSPSSSGGNEQFF. CDR3 bases: TGTGCCAGTAGTCCGTCTTCTAGCGGGGGCAATGAGCAGTTCTTC. Filled out from reference TRBV19 and TRBJ2-1, the complete variable domain reads DGGITQSPKYLFRKEGQNVTLSCEQNLNHDAMYWYRQDPGQGLRLIYYSQIVNDFQKGDIAEGYSVSREKKESFPLTVTSAQKNPTAFYLCASSPSSSGGNEQFFGPGTRLTVL.

The chain uses TRBV4-1 and TRBJ1-2, with D hard to call. The CDR3 covers 16 residues. Germline V gene lookup returns CDR1 MGHRA and CDR2 YSYEKL. Trimming took off 0 bases at V and 6 bases at J, with 17 bases between the two ends. This chain's CDR3 is CASSQDPGHLRDGYTF. The CDR3 DNA follows: TGCGCCAGCAGCCAAGATCCGGGTCACCTTCGTGATGGCTACACCTTC.

The chain combines TRBV29-1 with TRBJ1-1; D remains unclear. Germline V CDR1 and CDR2: SQVTM, ANQGSEA. The CDR3 loop spans 10 amino acids. V lost 7 bases, J lost 9 bases, and 12 bases lay in between. CDR3 residues: CSADGKQAFF. CDR3 nucleotides: TGCAGCGCGGACGGGAAGCAAGCTTTCTTT.

The gene calls are TRBV14 and TRBJ2-7, with D tentatively TRBD2 (5 bases). Germline values: CDR1 SGHDN, CDR2 FVKESK. This CDR3 comprises 14 residues. Between the trimmed V and J ends, which lost 1 base and 4 bases, there was a span of 11 bases. The CDR3 sequence: CASSQVPGLYEQYF. DNA for the CDR3: TGTGCCAGCAGCCAAGTACCGGGATTGTACGAGCAGTACTTC.

This clonotype was recorded only once. This chain connects TRBV3-1 to TRBJ2-2, with D perhaps TRBD1 or TRBD2 (5 bases each). CDR3 length equals 16 residues. The germline V and J ends were trimmed by 4 bases and 0 bases, with 12 bases remaining between them. From germline, CDR1 is LGHDT and CDR2 YNNKEL (reference sequence). CDR3 sequence reads: CASSRQQEANTGELFF. Written as DNA, the CDR3 is TGTGCCAGCAGCCGCCAACAGGAGGCGAACACCGGGGAGCTGTTTTTT. The entire variable domain, with the rest obtained from reference TRBV3-1 and TRBJ2-2, is as follows: DTAVSQTPKYLVTQMGNDKSIKCEQNLGHDTMYWYKQDSKKFLKIMFSYNNKELIINETVPNRFSPKSPDKAHLNLHINSLELGDSAVYFCASSRQQEANTGELFFGEGSRLTVL.

The chain joins TRBV25-1 to TRBJ2-7, with 9 bases that match TRBD2. Germline V gene lookup returns CDR1 MGHDK and CDR2 SYGVNS. This CDR3 region has 15 residues. Losses at the gene ends were 4 bases for V and 5 bases for J; bases not matched to a gene: 9. CDR3 sequence reads: CASSGVREGRNEQYF. For the CDR3, the DNA is TGTGCCAGCAGTGGAGTGCGGGAGGGCCGGAACGAGCAGTACTTC.

The chain links TRBV5-6 to TRBJ1-1, with D unresolved. V shed 4 bases and J shed 5 bases, with 12 bases lying between them. The CDR3 length is 13 residues. Germline V gene sequence: CDR1 SGHDT, CDR2 YYEEEE. The CDR3 DNA follows: TGTGCCAGCAGCCGCCTTGGAGGGACTGAAGCTTTCTTT. Protein: CASSRLGGTEAFF.

The V and J genes are TRBV19 and TRBJ2-7; 7 nucleotides agree with TRBD1. CDR1 is LNHDA, CDR2 SQIVND, per germline (reference sequence). J gave up 6 bases and V 1 base, and 6 bases lay outside the gene matches. This CDR3 region has 14 residues. The CDR3 spells CASSIGTGESEQYF. The CDR3 coding sequence is TGTGCCAGTAGTATAGGCACAGGGGAAAGCGAGCAGTACTTC. The complete variable domain, with remaining parts taken from reference TRBV19 and TRBJ2-7, reads DGGITQSPKYLFRKEGQNVTLSCEQNLNHDAMYWYRQDPGQGLRLIYYSQIVNDFQKGDIAEGYSVSREKKESFPLTVTSAQKNPTAFYLCASSIGTGESEQYFGPGTRLTVT.

The chain uses TRBV7-9 and TRBJ1-1; maybe TRBD1 (5 bases). The V and J ends lost 5 bases and 1 base respectively, with 8 bases between them. The germline V gene encodes CDR1 SEHNR and CDR2 FQNEAQ (reference sequence). CDR3 length: 13 residues. This chain's CDR3 is CASSQGRNTEAFF. The CDR3 DNA is TGTGCCAGCAGCCAGGGAAGGAACACTGAAGCTTTCTTT. Using reference TRBV7-9 and TRBJ1-1 for the parts outside the CDR3, the full variable domain is DTGVSQNPRHKITKRGQNVTFRCDPISEHNRLYWYRQTLGQGPEFLTYFQNEAQLEKSRLLSDRFSAERPKGSFSTLEIQRTEQGDSAMYLCASSQGRNTEAFFGQGTRLTVV.

The chain has TRBV7-9 and TRBJ2-4; D call uncertain. CDR3 length: 15 residues. The V and J ends lost 5 bases and 8 bases respectively, with 19 bases between them. Germline-derived CDR1 and CDR2 are SEHNR and FQNEAQ (reference sequence). CDR3 in amino acids: CASSPLPGHGDIQYF. CDR3 DNA sequence: TGTGCCAGCAGCCCCCTGCCCGGTCATGGAGACATTCAGTACTTC.

The CDR3: CASSFLAGESGEQFF. In DNA, the CDR3 is TGTGCCAGCAGTTTTCTAGCGGGAGAATCGGGGGAGCAGTTCTTC. The chain recombines TRBV7-9 with TRBJ2-1, with 10 positions matching TRBD2. The germline CDR1 and CDR2 sequences are SEHNR and FQNEAQ (reference sequence). The CDR3 runs to 15 residues. V was pared by 6 bases and J by 10 bases, with 12 bases of the junction left unmatched.

The CDR3 loop reads CSVDRDPNEAFF. CDR3 coding DNA: TGCAGCGTTGACAGGGACCCTAATGAAGCTTTCTTT. V gene TRBV29-1 combines with J gene TRBJ1-1; the D gene is possibly TRBD1 (5 bases). Germline-derived CDR1 and CDR2 are SQVTM and ANQGSEA. The CDR3 consists of 12 residues. V was cut by 3 bases and J by 7 bases, with 12 bases left in between.

J is TRBJ2-1 and V is TRBV6-6; TRBD2 matches at 8 bases. Germline V gene sequence: CDR1 MNHNY, CDR2 SVGAGI (reference sequence). This CDR3 contains 13 residues. Trimming at V came to 10 bases and at J to 8 bases, leaving 10 bases not matched to a gene. The CDR3 region is CATFSGSIYEQFF. CDR3 DNA: TGTGCCACCTTCAGCGGGAGTATCTATGAGCAGTTCTTC.

V gene TRBV4-1 combines with J gene TRBJ1-1; 7 positions match TRBD1. After removal of 4 bases from V and 7 bases from J, the junction contained 6 bases not matched to a gene. The CDR3 loop spans 13 amino acids. CDR1 and CDR2 (germline): MGHRA, YSYEKL. CDR3 coding DNA: TGCGCCAGCAGCCCTACGACAGGGATTGAAGCTTTCTTT. It specifies CASSPTTGIEAFF.

The chain has TRBV10-3 and TRBJ1-2; D unclear. The CDR3 has 12 amino acids. V lost 8 bases and J 5 bases, leaving 12 bases between the germline ends. CDR1 ENHRY and CDR2 SYGVKD come from the germline V gene. The CDR3 region has the DNA TGTGCCATCCAGGAAGGAGTTTATGGCTACACCTTC. Translation: CAIQEGVYGYTF.

The rearrangement joins TRBV20-1 to TRBJ2-2; D uncertain. Germline V gene data show CDR1 as DFQATT and CDR2 as SNEGSKA (reference sequence). Trimming pared 3 bases from V and 3 bases from J, leaving 14 bases between. This CDR3 has 15 residues. The CDR3 sequence is CSASSVSIDTGELFF. CDR3 nucleotides: TGCAGTGCTAGTTCAGTTTCCATTGACACCGGGGAGCTGTTTTTT.